This T cell receptor (beta chain) was profiled in a study of T cell repertoires in cytomegalovirus infection. In the study overall: Public TCR beta signatures indicated both CMV infection and matching HLA type.

About this clonotype: The antigen is unknown. Its ends do not fully match the called genes, so a read error is possible.

TCRdb analysed the reads with MiXCR anew, one entry per CDR3 protein. The table lists about 740,000 distinct CDR3 sequences, 35% of them singletons. The CDR3 has 16 amino acids. Germline V gene lookup returns CDR1 MGHRA and CDR2 YSYEKL. Points from the study as a whole: Identification of carriers of CMV plus the relevant HLA was achieved through cumulative public TCR beta family frequency. The response measured ex vivo was dominated by TCR beta clonotypes (HLA-C-restricted and CMV-specific).

This receptor was obtained from a human donor in good health (CMV status not recorded). Some clones in this sample may be carry-over from other donors' samples. Sequenced material: PBMCs. J is TRBJ2-3 and V is TRBV4-1; 9 bases agree with TRBD1. CDR3 nucleotide sequence: TGTGCCAGCAGCCCCCAAGGGACAGGGCCCCCAGATACGCAGTATTTT. This translates into CASSPQGTGPPDTQYF.